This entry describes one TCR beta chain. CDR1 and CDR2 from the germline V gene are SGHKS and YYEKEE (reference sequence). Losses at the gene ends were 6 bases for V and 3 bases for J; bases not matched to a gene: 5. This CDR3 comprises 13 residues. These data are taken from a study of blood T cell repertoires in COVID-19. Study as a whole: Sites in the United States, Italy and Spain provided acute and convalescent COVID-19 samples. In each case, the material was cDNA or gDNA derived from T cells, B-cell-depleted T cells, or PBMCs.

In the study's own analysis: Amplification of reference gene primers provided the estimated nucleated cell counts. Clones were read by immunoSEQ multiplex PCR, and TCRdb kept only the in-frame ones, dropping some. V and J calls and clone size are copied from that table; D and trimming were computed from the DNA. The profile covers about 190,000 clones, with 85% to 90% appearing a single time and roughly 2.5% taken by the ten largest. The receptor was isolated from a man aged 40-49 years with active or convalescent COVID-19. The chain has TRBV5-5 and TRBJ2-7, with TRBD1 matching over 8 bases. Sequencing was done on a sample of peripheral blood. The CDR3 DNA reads TGTGCCAGCAAGCTGACAGGGGACTACGAGCAGTACTTC. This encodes CASKLTGDYEQYF.